Listed below are T cell receptor beta chains from one sample, sequenced in a study of tumor-infiltrating lymphocytes in primary liver carcinoma. In TCRdb, the multiplex PCR reads were re-called with MiXCR into one record per CDR3 protein. This sample has nearly 45,000 distinct CDR3 sequences, with 73% found just once. The sample taken for sequencing was liver tumor tissue from sampling region 2. These receptors were collected from a man between 40 and 49 years old with primary liver carcinoma and hepatitis B virus infection. CDR3s leave out the opening cysteine and the closing phenylalanine or tryptophan. A D gene is named only where the DNA matches it firmly.

V	D	J	CDR3
TRBV20-1	TRBD2	TRBJ2-1	SARVSPGLAGYNEQF
TRBV30	.	TRBJ2-1	AWSEGVLYIEQF
TRBV6-5	.	TRBJ2-3	ASSRSLVEGSTDTQY
TRBV4-2	.	TRBJ2-7	ASSQDKGSGYEQY
TRBV6-1	.	TRBJ2-1	VNSRARESYNEQF
TRBV4-1	.	TRBJ2-1	ASSQEAASGYNEQF
TRBV14	.	TRBJ2-1	ASSPERGQFYNEQF
TRBV2	.	TRBJ2-5	ASTNGGEETQY
TRBV29-1	.	TRBJ2-1	SAIGGTGRNEQF
TRBV7-9	TRBD1	TRBJ1-6	ASSSGQQNSPLH
TRBV6-5	TRBD1	TRBJ2-3	GSSLTGTDTIDTQY
TRBV12-3/TRBV12-4	.	TRBJ1-5	ASSIHDQLQH
TRBV11-1	.	TRBJ2-1	ASSLASTFQYNEQF
TRBV24-1	TRBD2	TRBJ2-3	ATSLTGTKGTQY
TRBV29-1	.	TRBJ2-3	NVEGGTGITDTRY
TRBV7-9	.	TRBJ1-1	VSSLGQFRPGPNTEAF
TRBV7-9	TRBD1	TRBJ2-3	AGSLRPGGRTDTQY
TRBV30	TRBD2	TRBJ2-7	AWKREFGEQY
TRBV30	.	TRBJ1-1	TWSVTIYTEAF
TRBV5-1	.	TRBJ2-1	ASSLVGKPYNEQF
TRBV28	.	TRBJ1-1	ASIIGWLRNTEAL
TRBV28	.	TRBJ2-7	ANSFQLYEQY
TRBV6-5	.	TRBJ2-7	TSSSGREQY
TRBV7-9	TRBD2	TRBJ2-1	ASSLGGGGAAEQF
TRBV5-1	.	TRBJ1-1	ASGLWGDTEAF
TRBV6-2/TRBV6-3	TRBD2	TRBJ2-3	ASSYTLAGAPKH
TRBV28	TRBD2	TRBJ2-5	ASRSSGSQETQY
TRBV5-1	.	TRBJ2-2	ASSTRHTNTGELF
TRBV5-6	.	TRBJ2-1	ASTGGPNNEQF
TRBV11-2	.	TRBJ2-7	ASSLRWARENEQY
TRBV11-1	.	TRBJ1-6	ASSRTLAPPLL
TRBV11-1	TRBD2	TRBJ2-4	VSSFSGASGTKNIQY
TRBV6-1	.	TRBJ2-2	ASKTDNTEEPF
TRBV28	.	TRBJ2-7	ASSGDHTYEQY
TRBV20-1	TRBD2	TRBJ2-1	SARGTSGMEEQF
TRBV14	.	TRBJ2-1	ASSAVGGSYNEQF
TRBV6-6	.	TRBJ2-1	ASSYSVGHGIYNEQF
TRBV10-2	.	TRBJ2-7	ASLRESHYEQY
TRBV4-3	.	TRBJ2-4	ASSQDDLANIQY
TRBV5-1	.	TRBJ1-1	ASSLALNTEAF
TRBV5-1	.	TRBJ1-1	ASSLGGSRDVNTEAF
TRBV11-3	.	TRBJ1-5	ASSLDLGVTQHQH
TRBV18	.	TRBJ2-3	ASSPIVSDTQY
TRBV7-8	.	TRBJ1-1	ASSLRKNIQINTGAL
TRBV28	.	TRBJ1-3	ASSLTMGATSGNTIY
TRBV6-6	.	TRBJ1-1	ASSWANIEAF
TRBV29-1	.	TRBJ1-1	SVSAGWGMGTEAF
TRBV29-1	.	TRBJ2-7	SVAPTGFHDQY
TRBV5-1	TRBD1	TRBJ2-7	ASSQGQGHDEQY
TRBV12-3/TRBV12-4	.	TRBJ2-3	ASSLDSGSGCAQY
TRBV29-1	.	TRBJ1-1	SVATGWGVNTEAF
TRBV28	TRBD1	TRBJ1-5	ASSLPSWAGGSNQPQH